A selection of T cell receptor beta chains follows, all from one sample in a study of T-cell reconstitution after alpha-beta-depleted transplantation in children. TCRdb reanalysed the PCR reads using MiXCR and keeps one entry per CDR3 protein. The sample carries about 1,000,000 distinct CDR3 sequences, 25% to 30% recorded once. The sample consisted of PBMCs, mostly from graft donor cells, taken 360 days after TCRalphabeta/CD19-depleted stem cell transplant. Every receptor here comes from a boy younger than two who had a stem cell transplant for SCID, so the T cells may come from the graft donor. Both conserved end residues are part of each CDR3. Each record gives: clone size, V gene, J gene, D gene, CDR3 protein, CDR3 DNA. D genes are given only for firm matches. Where a row states a size, it is once, few, many or the class of an expanded clone; other rows omit it.

size: few
V: TRBV9
J: TRBJ2-1
D: .
CDR3: CASSPVEPTYNEQFF
DNA: TGTGCCAGCAGCCCCGTAGAGCCGACCTACAATGAGCAGTTCTTC

size: many
V: TRBV5-1
J: TRBJ2-7
D: .
CDR3: CASSLWDYEQYF
DNA: TGCGCCAGCAGCTTGTGGGACTACGAGCAGTACTTC

size: .
V: TRBV27
J: TRBJ2-7
D: TRBD1
CDR3: CASSSQRGLGEQYF
DNA: TGTGCCAGCAGTTCTCAAAGGGGGCTTGGAGAGCAGTACTTC

size: few
V: TRBV13
J: TRBJ2-2
D: .
CDR3: CASSLESRTDTGELFF
DNA: TGTGCCAGCAGCTTAGAGTCCCGGACGGACACCGGGGAGCTGTTTTTT

size: few
V: TRBV15
J: TRBJ2-3
D: TRBD2
CDR3: CATSRNGGTDTQYF
DNA: TGTGCCACCAGCAGAAACGGGGGGACAGATACGCAGTATTTT

size: .
V: TRBV20-1
J: TRBJ2-7
D: TRBD1
CDR3: CRVDRYSYEQYF
DNA: TGCAGGGTGGACAGGTACTCCTACGAGCAGTACTTC

size: .
V: TRBV28
J: TRBJ1-1
D: .
CDR3: CASSLTGSGDTEAFF
DNA: TGTGCCAGCAGTTTAACAGGGAGCGGCGACACTGAAGCTTTCTTT

size: .
V: TRBV5-1
J: TRBJ1-4
D: TRBD1
CDR3: CASSHRTGGGEKLFF
DNA: TGCGCCAGCAGCCACCGGACAGGGGGAGGTGAAAAACTGTTTTTT

size: .
V: TRBV12-3/TRBV12-4
J: TRBJ2-3
D: .
CDR3: CASSPADSRDTQYF
DNA: TGTGCCAGCAGTCCCGCAGATTCACGAGATACGCAGTATTTT

size: many
V: TRBV7-3
J: TRBJ2-3
D: .
CDR3: CASSLLVRGPDTQYF
DNA: TGTGCCAGCAGCTTACTGGTGAGGGGCCCAGATACGCAGTATTTT

size: few
V: TRBV30
J: TRBJ2-3
D: .
CDR3: CAWSVGGSTDTQYF
DNA: TGTGCCTGGAGTGTCGGCGGGTCCACAGATACGCAGTATTTT

size: few
V: TRBV15
J: TRBJ1-2
D: TRBD1
CDR3: CATSPDREGYGYTF
DNA: TGTGCCACCAGCCCCGACAGGGAAGGCTATGGCTACACCTTC

size: few
V: TRBV7-7
J: TRBJ2-3
D: TRBD1
CDR3: CASSLGTGGLDTQYF
DNA: TGTGCCAGCAGCTTAGGGACAGGGGGCCTAGATACGCAGTATTTT

size: .
V: TRBV5-1
J: TRBJ2-3
D: TRBD1
CDR3: CASGSLSTGTTDTQYF
DNA: TGCGCCAGCGGTTCGCTCTCGACAGGGACCACAGATACGCAGTATTTT

size: .
V: TRBV7-6
J: TRBJ2-3
D: TRBD2
CDR3: CASSLKTSGGTDTQYF
DNA: TGTGCCAGCAGCCTAAAAACTAGCGGGGGCACAGATACGCAGTATTTT

size: few
V: TRBV11-2
J: TRBJ1-5
D: TRBD1
CDR3: CASSPTGGWQPQHF
DNA: TGTGCCAGCAGCCCGACAGGGGGCTGGCAGCCCCAGCATTTT

size: once
V: TRBV20-1
J: TRBJ2-3
D: .
CDR3: CSARLPNAWDTQYF
DNA: TGCAGTGCTAGACTCCCGAACGCCTGGGATACGCAGTATTTT

size: .
V: TRBV10-2
J: TRBJ2-7
D: .
CDR3: CASSGGGPYEQYF
DNA: TGTGCCAGCAGTGGGGGGGGCCCCTACGAGCAGTACTTC

size: .
V: TRBV7-2
J: TRBJ2-1
D: TRBD2
CDR3: CASSRGGHRNEQFF
DNA: TGTGCCAGCAGCCGCGGGGGGCATAGGAATGAGCAGTTCTTC

size: .
V: TRBV10-3
J: TRBJ2-3
D: .
CDR3: CAISEPGLRTDTQYF
DNA: TGTGCCATCAGTGAGCCAGGGCTCCGCACAGATACGCAGTATTTT

size: few
V: TRBV20-1
J: TRBJ2-5
D: TRBD1
CDR3: CSAEGGRVKTQYF
DNA: TGCAGTGCGGAAGGGGGCAGGGTGAAGACCCAGTACTTC

size: few
V: TRBV12-3/TRBV12-4
J: TRBJ2-7
D: TRBD1
CDR3: CASSPEGQGPYGQYF
DNA: TGTGCCAGCAGTCCCGAAGGACAGGGGCCTTACGGGCAGTACTTC

size: .
V: TRBV6-2/TRBV6-3
J: TRBJ2-1
D: .
CDR3: CASSYSAQGNEQFF
DNA: TGTGCCAGCAGTTACTCGGCTCAGGGTAATGAGCAGTTCTTC

size: .
V: TRBV28
J: TRBJ2-3
D: TRBD2
CDR3: CASSTPTGLAGDTQYF
DNA: TGTGCCAGCAGTACCCCTACTGGACTAGCTGGGGATACGCAGTATTTT

size: .
V: TRBV7-2
J: TRBJ2-1
D: TRBD2
CDR3: CASSLGGGAYEQFF
DNA: TGTGCCAGCAGCTTAGGCGGGGGGGCGTATGAGCAGTTCTTC

size: .
V: TRBV4-2
J: TRBJ2-7
D: .
CDR3: CASSQGGDEQYF
DNA: TGTGCCAGCAGCCAAGGAGGAGATGAGCAGTACTTC

size: .
V: TRBV11-2
J: TRBJ2-7
D: .
CDR3: CASSLAWRGSDEQYF
DNA: TGTGCCAGCAGCTTAGCCTGGAGGGGGTCGGACGAGCAGTACTTC

size: .
V: TRBV2
J: TRBJ2-2
D: .
CDR3: CASTRRRTGELFF
DNA: TGTGCCAGCACTCGCCGTCGGACCGGGGAGCTGTTTTTT

size: .
V: TRBV24-1
J: TRBJ2-1
D: TRBD1
CDR3: CATSDYRGNEQFF
DNA: TGTGCCACCAGTGATTACAGGGGCAATGAGCAGTTCTTC

size: .
V: TRBV5-4
J: TRBJ2-3
D: .
CDR3: CASSLGRGSDTQYF
DNA: TGTGCCAGCAGCTTGGGACGGGGCTCCGATACGCAGTATTTT

size: few
V: TRBV11-2
J: TRBJ2-1
D: .
CDR3: CASSLDGGYWNEQFF
DNA: TGTGCCAGCAGCTTAGATGGAGGGTACTGGAATGAGCAGTTCTTC

size: .
V: TRBV3-1
J: TRBJ2-5
D: .
CDR3: CASSQVRSGTQYF
DNA: TGTGCCAGCAGCCAAGTTCGTTCCGGGACCCAGTACTTC

size: few
V: TRBV9
J: TRBJ2-2
D: .
CDR3: CASRGDGRGELFF
DNA: TGTGCCAGCAGAGGGGACGGTCGCGGGGAGCTGTTTTTT

size: few
V: TRBV7-9
J: TRBJ2-3
D: .
CDR3: CASSLRDLDTQYF
DNA: TGTGCCAGCAGCTTAAGGGACCTAGATACGCAGTATTTT

size: few
V: TRBV20-1
J: TRBJ2-7
D: TRBD1
CDR3: CSARTGRGDYEQYF
DNA: TGCAGTGCTCGGACAGGGCGAGGAGACTACGAGCAGTACTTC

size: .
V: TRBV28
J: TRBJ2-7
D: .
CDR3: CASSGSAYEQYF
DNA: TGTGCCAGCAGTGGGTCGGCATACGAGCAGTACTTC

size: many
V: TRBV6-5
J: TRBJ2-2
D: TRBD2
CDR3: CASSYSWRTSANTGELFF
DNA: TGTGCCAGCAGTTACTCTTGGAGGACTAGCGCCAACACCGGGGAGCTGTTTTTT

size: .
V: TRBV7-2
J: TRBJ1-1
D: .
CDR3: CASPAGTEAFF
DNA: TGTGCCAGCCCGGCCGGGACTGAAGCTTTCTTT

size: .
V: TRBV18
J: TRBJ2-1
D: TRBD1
CDR3: CASSPSRTGAYNEQFF
DNA: TGTGCCAGCTCACCATCTCGAACAGGGGCCTACAATGAGCAGTTCTTC

size: .
V: TRBV6-1
J: TRBJ2-7
D: TRBD1
CDR3: CASSDRQGVTYEQYF
DNA: TGTGCCAGCAGTGATAGACAGGGGGTTACCTACGAGCAGTACTTC

size: few
V: TRBV7-9
J: TRBJ1-2
D: .
CDR3: CASSFPITSGDYTF
DNA: TGTGCCAGCAGCTTCCCGATAACCTCAGGGGACTACACCTTC

size: few
V: TRBV5-1
J: TRBJ2-1
D: TRBD2
CDR3: CASSLLAGTSYNEQFF
DNA: TGCGCCAGCAGCTTACTAGCGGGGACCTCCTACAATGAGCAGTTCTTC

size: .
V: TRBV4-2
J: TRBJ2-7
D: TRBD2
CDR3: CASSHSGLDLYEQYF
DNA: TGTGCCAGCAGCCACAGCGGACTAGATCTCTACGAGCAGTACTTC

size: .
V: TRBV25-1
J: TRBJ1-1
D: .
CDR3: CASSEGRGTEAFF
DNA: TGTGCCAGCAGTGAGGGAAGGGGCACTGAAGCTTTCTTT

size: few
V: TRBV27
J: TRBJ2-2
D: TRBD1
CDR3: CASGNLGGSGELFF
DNA: TGTGCCAGCGGAAATTTAGGGGGCTCCGGGGAGCTGTTTTTT

size: .
V: TRBV20-1
J: TRBJ2-7
D: .
CDR3: CSASKGGPYEQYF
DNA: TGCAGTGCTAGTAAGGGGGGACCCTACGAGCAGTACTTC

size: once
V: TRBV24-1
J: TRBJ2-1
D: TRBD2
CDR3: CATSGGSGGHYNEQFF
DNA: TGTGCCACCAGTGGGGGTAGCGGGGGACACTACAATGAGCAGTTCTTC

size: few
V: TRBV10-3
J: TRBJ2-1
D: .
CDR3: CAISEGLYSGNEQFF
DNA: TGTGCCATCAGTGAAGGACTCTACTCCGGGAATGAGCAGTTCTTC